The source of this TCR beta chain is a study of identical twins. Germline values: CDR1 MGHDK, CDR2 SYGVNS. There are 12 residues in the CDR3. The V gene lost 7 bases and the J gene lost 3 bases, with 10 bases spanning the gap. This clonotype was detected a few times. Its antigen is undetermined. Findings and caveats of the study: Within cord blood, abundant beta clonotypes carried fewer insertions, but memory repertoires showed no such trend. Zero-insertion analyses might be partly confounded by invariant T cells like MAIT and iNKT.

A universal primer site arose from template switching, and cDNA bore unique molecular identifiers. A single record per CDR3 protein comes from TCRdb applying MiXCR to the 5' RACE reads. The sample records 270,000 or so distinct CDR3 sequences, roughly 8% being singletons. Healthy Caucasians alone served as donors. Separately, the same data were catalogued under a study of yellow fever vaccine responses in identical twins.

This TCR was sampled from a woman between 18 and 29 years old in good health. This chain links TRBV25-1 with TRBJ2-7; a possible D gene is TRBD2 (6 bases). Material: CD8+ T cells sorted from blood. The CDR3 loop is CASTNGGYEQYF. CDR3 coding DNA: TGTGCCAGCACAAACGGGGGCTACGAGCAGTACTTC.